The sequence of this TCR beta chain was determined in a study of blood T cells in healthy people across ages. With a J-beta primer mix and a sample-barcoded 5' primer, a second PCR ran about 7 to 12 cycles. All cDNA molecules were each tagged by a template-switch adaptor with 12 random nucleotides. TCRdb reanalysed the 5' RACE reads using MiXCR and keeps one entry per CDR3 protein. This sample has roughly 900,000 distinct CDR3 sequences, with roughly 52% found just once. A minimum of 5 micrograms of total RNA was extracted per sample. The CDR3 extends over 12 amino acids. Per the germline V gene, CDR1 is DFQATT and CDR2 is SNEGSKA (reference sequence). V lost 5 bases and J lost 7; bases outside the gene matches: 8.

The material sequenced was blood. This TCR came from a man aged 25 to 40 in good health. V is TRBV20-1 and J is TRBJ2-7; 7 bases agree with TRBD1. CDR3 nucleotides: TGCAGTGCTTACGGACAGGCCAGGGAGCAGTACTTC. It translates to CSAYGQAREQYF.